This TCR beta chain came from a study of early T cells in non-severe SARS-CoV-2 infection. At the level of the study: The chains were unpaired, and the sequenced material was bulk RNA from unsorted whole blood. Overall study findings and caveats: VDJdb matching skewed toward anti-spike CD8 responses, missing private and CD4 specificities.

Each CDR3 protein is one row after TCRdb ran MiXCR on the 5' RACE reads. Of about 55,000 distinct CDR3 sequences in the sample, 9.5% to 15% are singletons; the top ten hold over 3%. This clonotype was seen only a few times. Its antigen is not known. Specimen: whole blood. This TCR derives from an adult who was a healthcare worker with PCR-confirmed SARS-CoV-2 infection or an uninfected control (not recorded which).

CDR3 DNA sequence: TGTGCCAGCAGCCAATACCGCCAGCGAGAGACCCAGTACTTC. This encodes CASSQYRQRETQYF. This chain links TRBV3-1 with TRBJ2-5; D remains ambiguous. CDR1 LGHDT and CDR2 YNNKEL come from the germline V gene (reference sequence). This CDR3 region has 14 residues. V was shortened by 2 bases and J by 4 bases, with 11 bases between the two germline ends.